Below, 4 T cell receptor beta chains from the same sample are listed, as sequenced in a study of regulatory T cells in long-lasting Graves disease. Time point defined: newly diagnosed GD, antithyroid drugs for less than 3 months. There was RNA extracted from PBMCs, and the TCR library was made from it. In building TCR beta libraries, iRepertoire HTBI primers were used together with Arm-PCR of CDR3 regions. TCRdb passed the multiplex PCR reads through MiXCR, listing each CDR3 protein once. The table includes roughly 260,000 distinct CDR3 sequences, 18% detected once. The sample was also linked to a second study, of T cells in Graves' hyperthyroidism and ophthalmopathy.

The sequences come from peripheral blood mononuclear cells (PBMCs), collected at new diagnosis, from a patient treated with antithyroid drugs. All receptors come from a woman aged 25 to 39 with Graves disease.

A remark on this clonotype: A much bigger clone sits one base away, suggesting this may be a read error. In nucleotides, the CDR3 is TGTGCCAGCAGCGCGGGACACTCCTACGAGCAGTTCTTC. This sequence encodes CASSAGHSYEQFF. This chain joins TRBV7-6 and TRBJ2-4; D is perhaps TRBD1 or TRBD2 (6 bases each). The J call may be wrong; the DNA end is better matched by TRBJ2-1. Germline V CDR1 and CDR2: SGHVS, FNYEAQ. The CDR3 extends over 13 amino acids.

In this sample, this clonotype turned up many times. CDR3 residues: CASSPGGTTANYGYTF. CDR3 DNA: TGTGCCAGCTCACCTGGGGGCACAACCGCTAACTATGGCTACACCTTC. V usage is TRBV18 and J usage is TRBJ1-2, with D possibly TRBD1 on 6 matching bases. Per the germline V gene, CDR1 is KGHSH and CDR2 is LQKENI. This CDR3 is built from 16 residues. With 3 bases removed from V and 0 bases from J, the gap between germline ends came to 14 bases.

This clonotype was detected many times. The V gene is TRBV12-3 or TRBV12-4, the J gene TRBJ2-5, with TRBD1 matching 9 bases. V lost 5 bases, J lost 5 bases, and 9 bases stayed unmatched. The CDR3 is 15 amino acids. CDR3 nucleotide sequence: TGTGCCAGCAGTGGGACAGGGTTTCTCCGCGAGACCCAGTACTTC. Encoded protein: CASSGTGFLRETQYF.

There are many counts of this clonotype. The chain couples TRBV19 to TRBJ1-2; weak D call: TRBD1 (5 bases). This CDR3 has 13 amino acids. V was trimmed by 4 bases and J by 5 bases, leaving 11 bases between them. The germline V gene encodes CDR1 LNHDA and CDR2 SQIVND (reference sequence). In DNA, the CDR3 is TGTGCCAGTAGTAGACAGCAAACTTATGGCTACACCTTC. Its protein product is CASSRQQTYGYTF.